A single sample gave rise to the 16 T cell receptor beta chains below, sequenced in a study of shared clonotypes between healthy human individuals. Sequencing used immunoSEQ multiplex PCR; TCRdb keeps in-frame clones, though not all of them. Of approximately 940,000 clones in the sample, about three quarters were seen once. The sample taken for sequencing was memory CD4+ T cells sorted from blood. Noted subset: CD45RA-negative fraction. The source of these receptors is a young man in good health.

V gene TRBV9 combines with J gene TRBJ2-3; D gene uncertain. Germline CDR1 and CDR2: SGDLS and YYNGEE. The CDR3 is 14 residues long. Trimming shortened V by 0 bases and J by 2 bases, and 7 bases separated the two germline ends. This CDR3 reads CASSVGPDTDTQYF. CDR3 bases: TGTGCCAGCAGCGTAGGGCCCGACACAGATACGCAGTATTTT.

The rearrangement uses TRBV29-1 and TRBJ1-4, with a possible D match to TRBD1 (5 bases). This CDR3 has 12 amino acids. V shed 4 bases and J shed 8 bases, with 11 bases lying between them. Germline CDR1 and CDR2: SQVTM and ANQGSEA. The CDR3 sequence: CSVGQGGEKLFF. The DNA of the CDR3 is TGCAGCGTTGGGCAGGGTGGGGAAAAACTGTTTTTT.

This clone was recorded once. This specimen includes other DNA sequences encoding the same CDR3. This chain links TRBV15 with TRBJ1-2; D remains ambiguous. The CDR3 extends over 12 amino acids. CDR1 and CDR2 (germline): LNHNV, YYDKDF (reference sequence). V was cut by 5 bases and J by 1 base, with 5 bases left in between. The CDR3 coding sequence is TGTGCCACCAGCGGAAGTAACTATGGCTACACCTTC. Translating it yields CATSGSNYGYTF.

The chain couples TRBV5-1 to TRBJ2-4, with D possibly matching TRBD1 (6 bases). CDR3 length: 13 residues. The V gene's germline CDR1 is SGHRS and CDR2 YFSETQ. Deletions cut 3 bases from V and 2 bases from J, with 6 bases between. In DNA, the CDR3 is TGCGCCAGCAGCTGGGACACCAAAAACATTCAGTACTTC. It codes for CASSWDTKNIQYF.

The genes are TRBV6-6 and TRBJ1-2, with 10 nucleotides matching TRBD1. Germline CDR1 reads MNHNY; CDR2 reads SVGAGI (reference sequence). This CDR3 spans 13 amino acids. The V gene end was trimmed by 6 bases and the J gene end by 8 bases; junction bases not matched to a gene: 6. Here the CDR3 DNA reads TGTGCCAGCAGCAGACAGGGGGCGGGCGGCTACACCTTC. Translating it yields CASSRQGAGGYTF.

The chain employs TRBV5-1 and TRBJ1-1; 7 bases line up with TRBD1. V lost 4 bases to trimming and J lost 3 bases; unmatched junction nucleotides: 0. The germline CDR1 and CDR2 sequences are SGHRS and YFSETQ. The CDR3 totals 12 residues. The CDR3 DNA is TGCGCCAGCAGCCAGGGGGACACTGAAGCTTTCTTT. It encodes CASSQGDTEAFF.

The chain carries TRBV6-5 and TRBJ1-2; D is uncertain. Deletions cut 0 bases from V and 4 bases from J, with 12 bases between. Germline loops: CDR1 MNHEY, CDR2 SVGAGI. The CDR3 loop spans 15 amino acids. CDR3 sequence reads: CASSYSGVGSYGYTF. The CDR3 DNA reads TGTGCCAGCAGTTACTCTGGGGTGGGATCCTATGGCTACACCTTC.

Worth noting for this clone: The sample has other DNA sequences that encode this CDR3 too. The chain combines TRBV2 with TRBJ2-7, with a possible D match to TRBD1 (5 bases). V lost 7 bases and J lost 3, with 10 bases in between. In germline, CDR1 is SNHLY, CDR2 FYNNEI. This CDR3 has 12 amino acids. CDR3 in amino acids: CASNPQGYEQYF. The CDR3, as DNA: TGTGCCAGCAACCCCCAGGGCTACGAGCAGTACTTC.

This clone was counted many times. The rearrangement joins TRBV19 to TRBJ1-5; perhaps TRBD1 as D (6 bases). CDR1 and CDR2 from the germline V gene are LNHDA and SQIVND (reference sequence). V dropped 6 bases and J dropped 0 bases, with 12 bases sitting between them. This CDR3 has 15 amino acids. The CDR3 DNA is TGTGCCAGTAGCCCAGGGGATCATAGCAATCAGCCCCAGCATTTT. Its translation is CASSPGDHSNQPQHF.

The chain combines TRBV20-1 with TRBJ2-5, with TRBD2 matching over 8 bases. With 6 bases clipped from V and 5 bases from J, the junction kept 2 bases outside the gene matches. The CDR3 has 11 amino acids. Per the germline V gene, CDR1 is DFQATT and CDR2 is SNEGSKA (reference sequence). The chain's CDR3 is CSAQREETQYF. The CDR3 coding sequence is TGCAGTGCGCAGCGGGAGGAGACCCAGTACTTC.

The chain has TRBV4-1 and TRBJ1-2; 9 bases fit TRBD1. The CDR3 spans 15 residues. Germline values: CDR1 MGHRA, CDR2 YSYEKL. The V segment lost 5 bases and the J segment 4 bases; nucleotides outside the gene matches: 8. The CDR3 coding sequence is TGCGCCAGCAGCAGGGGCGGGACAGGGACCTATGGCTACACCTTC. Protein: CASSRGGTGTYGYTF.

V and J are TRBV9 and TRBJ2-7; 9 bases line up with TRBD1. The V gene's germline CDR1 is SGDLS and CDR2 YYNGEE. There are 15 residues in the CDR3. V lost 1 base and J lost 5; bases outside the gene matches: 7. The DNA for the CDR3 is TGTGCCAGCAGCGTACAAGGACAGGGGCCCCACGAGCAGTACTTC. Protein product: CASSVQGQGPHEQYF.

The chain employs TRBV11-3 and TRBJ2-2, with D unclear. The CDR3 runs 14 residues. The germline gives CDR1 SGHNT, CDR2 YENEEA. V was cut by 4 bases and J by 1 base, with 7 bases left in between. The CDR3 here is CASSSYMNTGELFF. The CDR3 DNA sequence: TGTGCCAGCAGCTCCTACATGAACACCGGGGAGCTGTTTTTT.

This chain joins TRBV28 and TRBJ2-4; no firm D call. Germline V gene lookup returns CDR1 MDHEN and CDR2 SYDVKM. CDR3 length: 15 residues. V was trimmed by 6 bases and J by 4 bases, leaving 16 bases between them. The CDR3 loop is CASSPGSVKKNIQYF. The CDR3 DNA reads TGTGCCAGCAGCCCCGGAAGCGTAAAAAAAAACATTCAGTACTTC.

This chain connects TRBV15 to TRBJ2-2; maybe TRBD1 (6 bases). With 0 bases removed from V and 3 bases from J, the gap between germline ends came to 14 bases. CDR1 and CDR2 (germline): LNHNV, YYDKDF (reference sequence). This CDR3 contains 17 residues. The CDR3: CATSREEKAGDTGELFF. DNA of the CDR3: TGTGCCACCAGCAGAGAGGAGAAGGCAGGGGACACCGGGGAGCTGTTTTTT.

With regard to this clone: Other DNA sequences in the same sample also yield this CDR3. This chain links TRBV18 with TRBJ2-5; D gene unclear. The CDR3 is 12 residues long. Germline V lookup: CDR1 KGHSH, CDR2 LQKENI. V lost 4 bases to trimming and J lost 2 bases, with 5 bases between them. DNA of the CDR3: TGTGCCAGCTCACTTCCACAAGAGACCCAGTACTTC. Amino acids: CASSLPQETQYF.